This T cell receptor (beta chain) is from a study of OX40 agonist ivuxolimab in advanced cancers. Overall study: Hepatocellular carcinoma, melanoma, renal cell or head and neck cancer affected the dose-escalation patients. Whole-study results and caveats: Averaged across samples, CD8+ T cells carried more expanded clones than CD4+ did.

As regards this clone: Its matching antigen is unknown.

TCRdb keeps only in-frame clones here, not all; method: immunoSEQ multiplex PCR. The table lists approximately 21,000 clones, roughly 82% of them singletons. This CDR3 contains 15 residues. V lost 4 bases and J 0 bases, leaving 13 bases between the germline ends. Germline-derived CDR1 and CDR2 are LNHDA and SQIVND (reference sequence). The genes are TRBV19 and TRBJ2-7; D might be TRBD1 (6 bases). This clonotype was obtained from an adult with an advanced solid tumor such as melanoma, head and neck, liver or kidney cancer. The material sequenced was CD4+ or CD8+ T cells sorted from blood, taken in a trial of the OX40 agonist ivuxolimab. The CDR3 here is CASSTSGTHSYEQYF. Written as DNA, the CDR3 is TGTGCCAGTAGTACGTCCGGGACACACTCCTACGAGCAGTACTTC.